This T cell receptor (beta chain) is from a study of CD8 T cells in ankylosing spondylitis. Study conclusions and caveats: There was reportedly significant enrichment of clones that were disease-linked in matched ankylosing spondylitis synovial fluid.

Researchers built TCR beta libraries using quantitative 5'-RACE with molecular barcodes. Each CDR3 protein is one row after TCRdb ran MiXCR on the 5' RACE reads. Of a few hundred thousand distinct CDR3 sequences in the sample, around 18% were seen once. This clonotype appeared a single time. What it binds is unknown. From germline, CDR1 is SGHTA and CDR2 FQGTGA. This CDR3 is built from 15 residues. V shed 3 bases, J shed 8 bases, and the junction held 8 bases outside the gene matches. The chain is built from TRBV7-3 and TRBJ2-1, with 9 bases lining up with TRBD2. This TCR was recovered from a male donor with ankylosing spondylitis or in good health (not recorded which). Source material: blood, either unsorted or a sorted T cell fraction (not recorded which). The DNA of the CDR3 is TGTGCCAGCAGCTTCACTAGCGGGTCCGGGGATGAGCAGTTCTTC. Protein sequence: CASSFTSGSGDEQFF.